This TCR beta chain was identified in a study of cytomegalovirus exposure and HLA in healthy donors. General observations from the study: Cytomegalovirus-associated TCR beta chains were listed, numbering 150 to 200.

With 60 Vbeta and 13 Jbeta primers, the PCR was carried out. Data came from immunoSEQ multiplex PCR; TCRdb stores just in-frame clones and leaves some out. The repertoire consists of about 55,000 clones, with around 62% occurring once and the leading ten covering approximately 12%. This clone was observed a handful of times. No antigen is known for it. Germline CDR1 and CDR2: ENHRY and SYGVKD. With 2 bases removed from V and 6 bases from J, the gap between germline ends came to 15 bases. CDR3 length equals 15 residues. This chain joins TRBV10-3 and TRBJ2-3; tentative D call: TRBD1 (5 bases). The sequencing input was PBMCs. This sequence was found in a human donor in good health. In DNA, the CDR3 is TGTGCCATCAGTGAGCGCGGCGGTTCAGGGGATACGCAGTATTTT. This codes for CAISERGGSGDTQYF.